Each of the 20 T cell receptor beta chains below was sequenced from the same sample in a study of OX40 agonist ivuxolimab in advanced cancers. Profiling relied on immunoSEQ multiplex PCR, and the TCRdb table lists in-frame clones only, not all of them. The sample contains approximately 62,000 clones, 85% to 95% of which appear only once. The sample in question was CD4+ or CD8+ T cells sorted from blood, obtained in a trial of the OX40 agonist ivuxolimab. The receptors stem from an adult with an advanced solid tumor such as melanoma, head and neck, liver or kidney cancer.

This rearrangement joins TRBV4-1 to TRBJ2-1; possibly TRBD2 for D (6 bases). Germline CDR1 and CDR2: MGHRA and YSYEKL. The CDR3 consists of 15 residues. Trimming left V 6 bases short and J 2 bases short, with 14 bases between. The CDR3 nucleotides are TGCGCCAGCAGTCGAGGGGACTCAACCTACAATGAGCAGTTCTTC. This encodes CASSRGDSTYNEQFF.

The rearrangement uses TRBV7-9 and TRBJ1-3; 9 bases align to TRBD1. V lost 2 bases to trimming and J lost 2 bases; unmatched junction nucleotides: 7. CDR1 and CDR2 (germline): SEHNR, FQNEAQ (reference sequence). The CDR3 totals 17 residues. CDR3 DNA sequence: TGTGCCAGCAGCTTATTACAGACAGGGGGAACTGGAAACACCATATATTTT. Translated: CASSLLQTGGTGNTIYF.

The chain combines TRBV13 with TRBJ2-7, with D perhaps matching TRBD1 (7 bases). The CDR3 runs to 14 residues. The V end lost 3 bases, the J end lost 1 base, and 10 bases lay between the germline ends. The germline CDR1 and CDR2 sequences are PRHDT and FYEKMQ (reference sequence). The CDR3 loop reads CASSFSGGSYEQYF. In DNA, the CDR3 is TGTGCCAGCAGCTTTTCAGGGGGGTCCTACGAGCAGTACTTC.

The genes are TRBV6-5 and TRBJ2-1; TRBD1 is a possible D gene (6 bases). The CDR3 sequence is 14 residues long. Germline values: CDR1 MNHEY, CDR2 SVGAGI. V gave up 6 bases and J gave up 2 bases, with 11 bases separating them. The CDR3 spells CASSPGQTYNEQFF. DNA for the CDR3: TGTGCCAGCAGCCCCGGACAGACCTACAATGAGCAGTTCTTC.

V and J are TRBV28 and TRBJ2-7; the match to TRBD1 covers 7 bases. This CDR3 comprises 16 residues. The trim removed 3 bases at V and 8 bases at J, leaving 16 bases unmatched. Germline V CDR1 and CDR2: MDHEN, SYDVKM. CDR3 sequence (DNA): TGTGCCAGCAGTTTTGCTCCCGGGACAGCCTATATCCAGCAGTACTTC. This sequence encodes CASSFAPGTAYIQQYF. The variable domain in full, completed from reference TRBV28 and TRBJ2-7, reads DVKVTQSSRYLVKRTGEKVFLECVQDMDHENMFWYRQDPGLGLRLIYFSYDVKMKEKGDIPEGYSVSREKKERFSLILESASTNQTSMYLCASSFAPGTAYIQQYFGPGTRLTVT.

This sequence joins TRBV6-5 and TRBJ1-2; TRBD1 agrees at 7 bases. Germline CDR1 is MNHEY and CDR2 is SVGAGI. The CDR3 spans 13 residues. Trimming cost V 4 bases and J 6 bases; bases outside gene matches: 5. CDR3 loop: CASSFFQGDGYTF. As DNA, the CDR3 is TGTGCCAGCAGTTTCTTTCAGGGGGATGGCTACACCTTC.

The genes are TRBV4-2 and TRBJ2-1; 8 nucleotides line up with TRBD2. Trimming removed 4 bases from V and 5 bases from J; junction bases left unmatched: 13. Per germline, CDR1 LGHNA and CDR2 YNFKEQ. The CDR3 spans 17 residues. The CDR3 loop is CASSPLGGSGKDNEQFF. DNA of the CDR3: TGTGCCAGCAGCCCACTGGGGGGTAGCGGGAAAGACAATGAGCAGTTCTTC.

This rearrangement joins TRBV9 to TRBJ2-7, with 8 bases that match TRBD2. There are 13 residues in the CDR3. Germline CDR1 is SGDLS and CDR2 is YYNGEE. V lost 0 bases to trimming and J lost 6 bases; unmatched junction nucleotides: 2. CDR3: CASSVGGGSEQYF. CDR3 DNA sequence: TGTGCCAGCAGCGTAGGCGGGGGGAGCGAGCAGTACTTC.

V usage is TRBV27 and J usage is TRBJ2-1, with D possibly matching TRBD1 (6 bases). The CDR3 loop spans 18 amino acids. Trimming pared 5 bases from V and 0 bases from J, leaving 20 bases between. Germline CDR1 and CDR2: MNHEY and SMNVEV (reference sequence). The CDR3 reads CASSDRTPSYYSYNEQFF. As DNA, the CDR3 is TGTGCCAGCAGTGACAGGACGCCCTCGTATTACTCCTACAATGAGCAGTTCTTC.

This rearrangement joins TRBV29-1 to TRBJ2-1; 9 positions match TRBD2. The junction had 11 bases not matched to a gene; V was cut back by 7 bases and J by 1 base. Looked up from germline, CDR1 is SQVTM and CDR2 is ANQGSEA. The CDR3 runs to 16 residues. CDR3 DNA sequence: TGCAGCGCCGAGGAGGCGGGGGGGCAATCCTACAATGAGCAGTTCTTC. This sequence encodes CSAEEAGGQSYNEQFF.

This chain joins TRBV5-1 and TRBJ1-1, with a weak D call TRBD1 (6 bases). Trimming cost V 3 bases and J 1 base, with 10 bases left between them. The CDR3 runs 14 residues. Germline V lookup: CDR1 SGHRS, CDR2 YFSETQ. Here the CDR3 reads CASSYRTANTEAFF. For the CDR3, the DNA is TGCGCCAGCAGCTACCGGACAGCGAACACTGAAGCTTTCTTT.

The chain links TRBV4-1 to TRBJ1-1; TRBD1 matches 8 bases. V lost 3 bases, J lost 3 bases, and 9 bases stayed unmatched. CDR1 and CDR2 from the germline V gene are MGHRA and YSYEKL. This CDR3 is built from 16 residues. The CDR3 region is CASSQIDRGGYTEAFF. The CDR3 DNA is TGCGCCAGCAGCCAGATAGACAGGGGCGGTTACACTGAAGCTTTCTTT.

The V call is TRBV19, the J call TRBJ2-1; 10 positions match TRBD2. The CDR3 covers 16 residues. Per the germline V gene, CDR1 is LNHDA and CDR2 is SQIVND (reference sequence). Trimming took 3 bases from V and 5 from J; bases not matched to a gene: 7. The CDR3 nucleotides read TGTGCCAGTAGTATGTGGCTAGCGGGAGAAGACAATGAGCAGTTCTTC. Protein sequence: CASSMWLAGEDNEQFF.

This chain links TRBV4-3 with TRBJ1-2; D ambiguous. V was shortened by 0 bases and J by 8 bases, with 19 bases between the two germline ends. CDR1 and CDR2 (germline): LGHNA, YSLEER. The length of the CDR3 is 16 residues. CDR3 coding DNA: TGCGCCAGCAGCCAAGATGAAGCCGATGGAATAAGAGGCTACACCTTC. Translated: CASSQDEADGIRGYTF.

The gene calls are TRBV7-8 and TRBJ2-2, with 7 nucleotides matching TRBD1. V gave up 2 bases and J gave up 0 bases; unmatched junction bases: 3. The CDR3 has 16 residues. CDR1 and CDR2 from the germline V gene are SGHVS and FQNEAQ. The CDR3: CASSLYGTANTGELFF. The CDR3 nucleotides read TGTGCCAGCAGCTTATACGGGACAGCGAACACCGGGGAGCTGTTTTTT.

In its sample, this clone was seen a few times. This chain joins TRBV15 and TRBJ2-7; D gene unclear. The V gene's germline CDR1 is LNHNV and CDR2 YYDKDF (reference sequence). The CDR3 is 14 residues long. Trimming took 0 bases from V and 5 from J, leaving 11 bases between them. The CDR3 sequence: CATSREQQQDEQYF. Written as DNA, the CDR3 is TGTGCCACCAGCAGAGAACAGCAACAAGACGAGCAGTACTTC.

The chain joins TRBV5-1 to TRBJ2-2, with TRBD1 as a possible D gene (5 bases). From germline, CDR1 is SGHRS and CDR2 YFSETQ. Trimming left V 7 bases short and J 0 bases short, with 7 bases between. The CDR3 loop spans 13 amino acids. The CDR3 region has the DNA TGCGCCAGCTGGGGCGCGAACACCGGGGAGCTGTTTTTT. As protein: CASWGANTGELFF.

This chain uses TRBV13 with TRBJ2-5, with 8 bases identical to TRBD2. The CDR3 has 17 amino acids. Per germline, CDR1 PRHDT and CDR2 FYEKMQ (reference sequence). J gave up 1 base and V 3 bases, and 10 bases lay outside the gene matches. CDR3 in amino acids: CASSFPNGRGGQETQYF. CDR3 nucleotide sequence: TGTGCCAGCAGCTTCCCCAACGGACGGGGGGGCCAAGAGACCCAGTACTTC.

V is TRBV6-6 and J is TRBJ1-1; 7 bases are shared with TRBD1. The germline gives CDR1 MNHNY, CDR2 SVGAGI (reference sequence). The CDR3 is 16 amino acids. V shed 4 bases, J shed 0 bases, and the junction held 8 bases outside the gene matches. The DNA of the CDR3 is TGTGCCAGCAGTTTAGGGACAGAATATTTGAACACTGAAGCTTTCTTT. Protein: CASSLGTEYLNTEAFF.

The CDR3 DNA follows: TGTGCCAGCAGCCTGGGACACCATAGCAATCAGCCCCAGCATTTT. This gives the protein CASSLGHHSNQPQHF. V usage is TRBV5-4 and J usage is TRBJ1-5; weak D call: TRBD1 (6 bases). The V end lost 4 bases, the J end lost 0 bases, and 11 bases lay between the germline ends. The V gene's germline CDR1 is SGHNT and CDR2 YYREEE (reference sequence). The CDR3 contains 15 residues.